One sample yielded the 30 T cell receptor beta chains listed below, sequenced in a study of blood T cell repertoires in COVID-19. Generated by immunoSEQ multiplex PCR, the TCRdb table keeps only in-frame clones and is missing some. The sample contains around 290,000 clones, more than 70% of which appear only once. What was sequenced was peripheral blood. The receptors were gathered from a woman aged 50 to 65 who had recovered from COVID-19.

This chain connects TRBV7-2 to TRBJ1-4; no firm D call. Trimming shortened V by 1 base and J by 5 bases, and 11 bases separated the two germline ends. CDR3 size: 15 residues. Germline CDR1 is SGHTA and CDR2 is FQGNSA. CDR3 DNA: TGTGCCAGCAGCTTAGGAGGGCAGAGGAATGAAAAACTGTTTTTT. This sequence encodes CASSLGGQRNEKLFF.

In this sample, this clone turned up a few times. The chain is built from TRBV7-2 and TRBJ1-5, with 8 bases fitting TRBD1. With 5 bases clipped from V and 5 bases from J, the junction kept 5 bases outside the gene matches. Germline CDR1 SGHTA, CDR2 FQGNSA. This CDR3 has 14 residues. DNA of the CDR3: TGTGCCAGCAGCCCCGCAGGGGGCCATCAGCCCCAGCATTTT. Protein: CASSPAGGHQPQHF. Full variable domain (rest looked up from reference TRBV7-2 and TRBJ1-5): GAGVSQSPSNKVTEKGKDVELRCDPISGHTALYWYRQSLGQGLEFLIYFQGNSAPDKSGLPSDRFSAERTGGSVSTLTIQRTQQEDSAVYLCASSPAGGHQPQHFGDGTRLSIL.

The rearrangement uses TRBV6-6 and TRBJ1-2, with 8 bases identical to TRBD1. Germline V gene sequence: CDR1 MNHNY, CDR2 SVGAGI (reference sequence). This CDR3 contains 15 residues. V lost 2 bases to trimming and J lost 7 bases; unmatched junction nucleotides: 9. CDR3 in DNA: TGTGCCAGCAGTTACGCAGGGGGCTCGGTAGGTGGCTACACCTTC. Translating it yields CASSYAGGSVGGYTF.

The chain joins TRBV3-1 (or the pseudogene TRBV3-2) to TRBJ2-5; TRBD1 matches at 10 bases. Looked up from germline, CDR1 is LGHDT and CDR2 is YNNKEL (reference sequence). V shed 4 bases, J shed 2 bases, and the junction held 4 bases outside the gene matches. This CDR3 has 15 amino acids. The CDR3 loop is CASSRPGQGQETQYF. The CDR3 DNA sequence: TGTGCCAGCAGCCGTCCGGGACAGGGGCAAGAGACCCAGTACTTC.

The rearrangement uses TRBV4-3 and TRBJ2-1, with D possibly called TRBD1 or TRBD2 (9 bases each). The CDR3 spans 21 residues. Per germline, CDR1 LGHNA and CDR2 YSLEER. The V end lost 1 base, the J end lost 6 bases, and 31 bases lay between the germline ends. The CDR3 bases are TGCGCCAGCAGCCAAGTGGGACAGGGTTATAGCGGGAGAGTAATTGGCAATGAGCAGTTCTTC. This translates into CASSQVGQGYSGRVIGNEQFF.

This rearrangement joins TRBV5-4 to TRBJ2-1, with D perhaps TRBD2 (6 bases). With 0 bases removed from V and 8 bases from J, the gap between germline ends came to 18 bases. CDR3 length equals 16 residues. The V gene's germline CDR1 is SGHNT and CDR2 YYREEE (reference sequence). The CDR3 coding sequence is TGTGCCAGCAGCTTGGGCGGGACCGCGGCCCACCATGAGCAGTTCTTC. It is translated as CASSLGGTAAHHEQFF. Supplemented by reference TRBV5-4 and TRBJ2-1, the full variable domain reads ETGVTQSPTHLIKTRGQQVTLRCSSQSGHNTVSWYQQALGQGPQFIFQYYREEENGRGNFPPRFSGLQFPNYSSELNVNALELDDSALYLCASSLGGTAAHHEQFFGPGTRLTVL.

This chain uses TRBV5-4 with TRBJ1-1; 9 bases align to TRBD1. V gave up 4 bases and J gave up 10 bases; unmatched junction bases: 5. Germline CDR1 SGHNT, CDR2 YYREEE (reference sequence). This CDR3 comprises 12 residues. The CDR3 sequence is CASSTETGGAFF. DNA for the CDR3: TGTGCCAGCAGCACCGAGACAGGGGGAGCTTTCTTT.

The chain uses TRBV5-1 and TRBJ1-4; D remains unclear. This CDR3 is built from 15 residues. The germline V and J ends were trimmed by 5 bases and 6 bases, with 17 bases remaining between them. CDR1 is SGHRS, CDR2 YFSETQ, per germline. Written as DNA, the CDR3 is TGCGCCAGCAGACCCACCGGGGATAGAGATGAAAAACTGTTTTTT. Protein product: CASRPTGDRDEKLFF.

The V gene is TRBV4-3, the J gene TRBJ2-2; TRBD1 matches 7 bases. Trimming took 0 bases from V and 7 from J; bases not matched to a gene: 8. The CDR3 runs 16 residues. Germline V gene data show CDR1 as LGHNA and CDR2 as YSLEER. This chain's CDR3 is CASSQDPTGVIGELFF. The CDR3 DNA is TGCGCCAGCAGCCAAGATCCCACAGGGGTGATCGGGGAGCTGTTTTTT.

The V gene is TRBV6-5, the J gene TRBJ1-1; 8 bases match TRBD1. Trimming at V came to 5 bases and at J to 6 bases, leaving 8 bases not matched to a gene. This CDR3 is 14 amino acids long. In germline, CDR1 is MNHEY, CDR2 SVGAGI. The CDR3 is CASSTGGLGPEAFF. The CDR3 bases are TGTGCCAGCAGTACAGGGGGATTAGGACCTGAAGCTTTCTTT.

The chain recombines TRBV7-8 with TRBJ1-2; D is ambiguous. The germline V and J ends were trimmed by 2 bases and 6 bases, with 7 bases remaining between them. This CDR3 has 12 amino acids. The germline V gene encodes CDR1 SGHVS and CDR2 FQNEAQ. The CDR3 loop is CASSLTQNGYTF. CDR3 nucleotides: TGTGCCAGCAGCTTAACGCAGAATGGCTACACCTTC.

The chain uses TRBV5-1 and TRBJ1-6, with D possibly matching TRBD1 (5 bases). Germline V gene data show CDR1 as SGHRS and CDR2 as YFSETQ. Trimming removed 0 bases from V and 0 bases from J, with 13 bases in between. This CDR3 is built from 18 residues. CDR3 in amino acids: CASSLGGALSSYNSPLHF. CDR3 coding DNA: TGCGCCAGCAGCTTGGGTGGGGCACTGAGCTCCTATAATTCACCCCTCCACTTT.

The chain carries TRBV28 and TRBJ1-4, with 8 bases identical to TRBD1. The CDR3 runs 14 residues. The V gene's germline CDR1 is MDHEN and CDR2 SYDVKM. V lost 4 bases, J lost 5 bases, and 3 bases stayed unmatched. The CDR3 here is CASSSQGENEKLFF. CDR3 DNA: TGTGCCAGCAGTTCACAGGGGGAAAATGAAAAACTGTTTTTT.

The chain links TRBV18 to TRBJ1-4; 7 bases are shared with TRBD1. Germline CDR1 KGHSH, CDR2 LQKENI. After removal of 2 bases from V and 0 bases from J, the junction contained 12 bases not matched to a gene. CDR3 length equals 19 residues. The DNA for the CDR3 is TGTGCCAGCTCACCAGTGATGGCAGGGGGACTTGCAACTAATGAAAAACTGTTTTTT. Its translation: CASSPVMAGGLATNEKLFF.

The chain employs TRBV12-3 or TRBV12-4 and TRBJ1-2, with 8 bases aligning to TRBD1. V was clipped by 6 bases and J by 4 bases; unmatched bases: 4. There are 13 residues in the CDR3. CDR3 coding DNA: TGTGCCAGCAGCCGACAGGGGTTCTATGGCTACACCTTC. Protein sequence: CASSRQGFYGYTF.

The chain carries TRBV6-2 or TRBV6-3 and TRBJ2-3, with TRBD2 matching over 7 bases. The germline V gene encodes CDR1 MNHEY and CDR2 SVGEGT. V was pared by 2 bases and J by 6 bases, with 2 bases of the junction left unmatched. This CDR3 is 13 amino acids long. In DNA, the CDR3 is TGTGCCAGCAGTTACGCGGGAGCGGATACGCAGTATTTT. As protein: CASSYAGADTQYF.

The chain employs TRBV19 and TRBJ2-1, with 10 bases identical to TRBD2. The CDR3 spans 16 residues. The J segment lost 3 bases and the V segment lost 5 bases, leaving 7 bases of the junction unmatched. Germline lookup yields CDR1 LNHDA and CDR2 SQIVND (reference sequence). The CDR3 nucleotides are TGTGCCAGTAGTCCCCAGCGGGGGGGCGTCTACAATGAGCAGTTCTTC. The encoded protein is CASSPQRGGVYNEQFF.

The J gene is TRBJ2-2, the V gene TRBV3-1 (or the pseudogene TRBV3-2); maybe TRBD1 (6 bases). Trimming took 4 bases from V and 1 from J, leaving 10 bases between them. The CDR3 has 15 residues. CDR1 is LGHDT and CDR2 is YNNKEL in the germline V gene (reference sequence). This chain's CDR3 is CASSPRTVNTGELFF. Here the CDR3 DNA reads TGTGCCAGCAGCCCCAGGACAGTGAACACCGGGGAGCTGTTTTTT.

This chain joins TRBV6-5 and TRBJ2-6, with a weak D call TRBD1 (5 bases). V was shortened by 5 bases and J by 1 base, with 9 bases between the two germline ends. Germline CDR1 is MNHEY and CDR2 is SVGAGI. The CDR3 extends over 15 amino acids. This CDR3 is CASSRSGSGANVLTF. The CDR3 DNA is TGTGCCAGCAGTCGCTCAGGGTCTGGGGCCAACGTCCTGACTTTC.

The chain employs TRBV19 and TRBJ2-7; D perhaps matches TRBD2 (5 bases). Per the germline V gene, CDR1 is LNHDA and CDR2 is SQIVND (reference sequence). V gave up 3 bases and J gave up 6 bases, with 15 bases separating them. The CDR3 sequence is 14 residues long. This chain's CDR3 is CASSIMPRAAEQYF. CDR3 DNA sequence: TGTGCCAGTAGTATCATGCCGAGGGCGGCCGAGCAGTACTTC.

J is TRBJ2-5 and V is TRBV3-1 (or the pseudogene TRBV3-2); no firm D call. V lost 0 bases, J lost 4 bases, and 9 bases lay in between. The CDR3 spans 14 residues. Germline V gene sequence: CDR1 LGHDT, CDR2 YNNKEL (reference sequence). Written as DNA, the CDR3 is TGTGCCAGCAGCCAAGAACCTAGGCCAGAGACCCAGTACTTC. It yields the protein CASSQEPRPETQYF.

The chain carries TRBV6-5 and TRBJ1-6, with D perhaps matching TRBD1 (6 bases). The CDR3 sequence is 15 residues long. Looked up from germline, CDR1 is MNHEY and CDR2 is SVGAGI. V was pared by 7 bases and J by 1 base, with 11 bases between. CDR3 loop: CASIQGQSYNSPLHF. The CDR3 DNA follows: TGTGCCAGCATTCAGGGACAATCCTATAATTCACCCCTCCACTTT.

In this sample, this clone turned up once. CDR3 region: CASSPGSDGAQPQHF. The CDR3 DNA reads TGTGCCAGCAGCCCCGGATCAGACGGAGCTCAGCCCCAGCATTTT. V usage is TRBV6-4 and J usage is TRBJ1-5; D is unresolved. The CDR3 loop spans 15 amino acids. V shed 6 bases and J shed 6 bases, with 18 bases lying between them. Germline lookup yields CDR1 MRHNA and CDR2 SNTAGT.

V gene TRBV24-1 combines with J gene TRBJ1-5, with 10 bases identical to TRBD1. The CDR3 has 16 amino acids. V shed 3 bases, J shed 4 bases, and the junction held 5 bases outside the gene matches. Looked up from germline, CDR1 is KGHDR and CDR2 is SFDVKD. The CDR3 loop is CATSDPGQGSNQPQHF. The CDR3 DNA reads as TGTGCCACCAGTGATCCGGGACAGGGGTCAAATCAGCCCCAGCATTTT.

In DNA, the CDR3 is TGTGCCAGCAGCTTAGACAGGAAAGGCACTGAAGCTTTCTTT. This encodes CASSLDRKGTEAFF. This chain connects TRBV11-1 to TRBJ1-1; D possibly corresponds to TRBD1 (5 bases). CDR3 length: 14 residues. Trimming pared 1 base from V and 4 bases from J, leaving 10 bases between. Germline V CDR1 and CDR2: SGHAT, FQDESV (reference sequence).

This chain uses TRBV7-6 with TRBJ2-7, with D possibly TRBD1 on 6 matching bases. This CDR3 spans 14 amino acids. Deletions cut 0 bases from V and 6 bases from J, with 12 bases between. CDR1 SGHVS and CDR2 FNYEAQ come from the germline V gene. The CDR3 DNA sequence: TGTGCCAGCAGCTTAGCGCAATGGGGGCCCGAGCAGTACTTC. It translates to CASSLAQWGPEQYF.

This rearrangement joins TRBV7-2 to TRBJ1-5, with D possibly matching TRBD1 (5 bases). The CDR3 is 13 residues long. The V end lost 8 bases, the J end lost 3 bases, and 11 bases lay between the germline ends. From germline, CDR1 is SGHTA and CDR2 FQGNSA. The CDR3 region is CASQGVLNQPQHF. The DNA of the CDR3 is TGTGCCAGCCAAGGGGTTCTCAATCAGCCCCAGCATTTT.

The chain links TRBV16 to TRBJ2-7; D possibly corresponds to TRBD1 (6 bases). Germline CDR1 is KGHSY and CDR2 is FQNENV. The CDR3 loop spans 15 amino acids. V lost 4 bases, J lost 2 bases, and 15 bases lay in between. CDR3 residues: CASSLRGTGTYEQYF. In DNA, the CDR3 is TGTGCCAGCAGCCTGAGGGGAACAGGGACCTACGAGCAGTACTTC.

The chain carries TRBV10-3 and TRBJ1-1, with 9 bases matching TRBD1. V shed 8 bases, J shed 1 base, and the junction held 2 bases outside the gene matches. Germline-derived CDR1 and CDR2 are ENHRY and SYGVKD. The CDR3 covers 13 residues. The CDR3, as DNA: TGTGCCATCCTGGGACAGGGGAACACTGAAGCTTTCTTT. Encoded protein: CAILGQGNTEAFF.

CDR3 in amino acids: CASSPDRKQETQYF. CDR3 sequence (DNA): TGTGCCAGCTCACCCGACAGAAAACAAGAGACCCAGTACTTC. This chain connects TRBV18 to TRBJ2-5; a possible D gene is TRBD1 (5 bases). V shed 3 bases and J shed 2 bases, with 10 bases lying between them. From germline, CDR1 is KGHSH and CDR2 LQKENI. This CDR3 has 14 residues.